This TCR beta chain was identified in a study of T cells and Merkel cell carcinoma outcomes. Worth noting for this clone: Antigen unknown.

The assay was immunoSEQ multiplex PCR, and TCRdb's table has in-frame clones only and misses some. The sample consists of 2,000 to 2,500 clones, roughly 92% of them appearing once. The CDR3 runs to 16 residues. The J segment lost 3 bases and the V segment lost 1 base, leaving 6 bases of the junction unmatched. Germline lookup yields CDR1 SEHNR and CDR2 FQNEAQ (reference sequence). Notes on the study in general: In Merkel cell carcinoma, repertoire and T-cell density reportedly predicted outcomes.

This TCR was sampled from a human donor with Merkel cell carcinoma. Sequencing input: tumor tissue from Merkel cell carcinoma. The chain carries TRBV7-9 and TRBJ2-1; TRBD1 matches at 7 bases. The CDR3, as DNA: TGTGCCAGCAGCTTAGGGGGACAGACTTACTACAATGAGCAGTTCTTC. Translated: CASSLGGQTYYNEQFF. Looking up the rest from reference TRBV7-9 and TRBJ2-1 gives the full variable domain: DTGVSQNPRHKITKRGQNVTFRCDPISEHNRLYWYRQTLGQGPEFLTYFQNEAQLEKSRLLSDRFSAERPKGSFSTLEIQRTEQGDSAMYLCASSLGGQTYYNEQFFGPGTRLTVL.